This TCR beta chain was sequenced for a study of control samples from healthy donors and cancer patients. With 4 bases removed from V and 5 bases from J, the gap between germline ends came to 11 bases. The CDR3 totals 12 residues. The germline gives CDR1 GTSNPN, CDR2 SVGIG (reference sequence). Some clones are missing from TCRdb's copy, which holds only in-frame ones; the method was immunoSEQ multiplex PCR. Of about 150,000 clones listed, approximately 94% are singletons. This receptor was taken from a man aged 35 to 55 in good health. The rearrangement uses TRBV30 and TRBJ1-1, with D possibly being TRBD1 (5 bases). The sequenced sample was blood. This chain's CDR3 is CAWNRGGTEAFF. In nucleotides, the CDR3 is TGTGCCTGGAACCGGGGGGGAACTGAAGCTTTCTTT.